This T cell receptor (beta chain) stems from a study of T cells after yellow fever vaccination. The CDR3 is made up of 11 amino acids. Per the germline V gene, CDR1 is DFQATT and CDR2 is SNEGSKA (reference sequence). The germline V and J ends were trimmed by 5 bases and 10 bases, with 13 bases remaining between them. One entry per CDR3 protein, called by TCRdb with MiXCR from the 5' RACE reads. The repertoire holds about 260,000 distinct CDR3 sequences, with over 10% as singletons. This clonotype was obtained from a man aged 30 to 45 who received the YFV17D yellow fever vaccine. The chain has TRBV20-1 and TRBJ2-3, with D unresolved. The source material was CD4+ T cells sorted from PBMCs, sampled 45 days after the yellow fever booster vaccination. CDR3 DNA: TGCAGTGCTGTGTTTCTCTCCCCGCAGTATTTT. Its translation: CSAVFLSPQYF.